This TCR beta chain was captured by sequencing in a study of response to subunit inactivated influenza vaccine. Overall study findings and caveats: New T cells are recruited in small numbers by each seasonal influenza vaccination, according to the authors' suggestion.

CDR1 is LGHNA and CDR2 is YNFKEQ in the germline V gene. This CDR3 comprises 16 residues. Losses at the gene ends were 0 bases for V and 4 bases for J; bases not matched to a gene: 4. To note about this clonotype: Antigen: not known.

Each CDR3 protein is one row after TCRdb ran MiXCR on the RT-PCR reads. The sample lists more than 450,000 distinct CDR3 sequences, 12% occurring once. The sequenced sample was PBMCs from blood, obtained on the day of vaccination. The clonotype was recovered from a man in his fifties or sixties who received an inactivated influenza vaccine. The V and J genes are TRBV4-2 and TRBJ2-3, with TRBD2 identical over 10 bases. CDR3 region: CASSQEGSGGADTQYF. In DNA form, the CDR3 reads TGTGCCAGCAGCCAAGAGGGAAGCGGGGGGGCAGATACGCAGTATTTT.